This T cell receptor beta chain was recorded in a study of T-cell memory formation after mild COVID-19. Study findings and constraints: Contracting clones, day 15 to 85, had balanced CD4/CD8, and later expanders favored CD4+.

The V end was cut by 9 bases, the J end by 0 bases, with 9 bases between. The germline gives CDR1 SNHLY, CDR2 FYNNEI. This CDR3 region has 13 residues. In the case of this clonotype: The antigen is not known.

Constant-segment primers and 5'RACE yielded cDNA libraries for TCR alpha and TCR beta, each carrying sample barcodes and UMIs. TCRdb used MiXCR to reprocess the 5' RACE reads, holding one entry per CDR3 protein. Seen here are under 350,000 distinct CDR3 sequences, 15% to 20% observed once, and the top ten hold 22%. This sequence was found in a young man who had mild COVID-19 (a few samples of this study predate the infection). Cell type and time point are not known. The sample taken for sequencing was PBMCs or a T cell subset sorted from them (not recorded which). The chain links TRBV2 to TRBJ2-1; either TRBD1 or TRBD2 may supply D (5 bases each). The CDR3: CARRGSSYNEQFF. In DNA form, the CDR3 reads TGTGCCAGACGGGGCAGCTCCTACAATGAGCAGTTCTTC.